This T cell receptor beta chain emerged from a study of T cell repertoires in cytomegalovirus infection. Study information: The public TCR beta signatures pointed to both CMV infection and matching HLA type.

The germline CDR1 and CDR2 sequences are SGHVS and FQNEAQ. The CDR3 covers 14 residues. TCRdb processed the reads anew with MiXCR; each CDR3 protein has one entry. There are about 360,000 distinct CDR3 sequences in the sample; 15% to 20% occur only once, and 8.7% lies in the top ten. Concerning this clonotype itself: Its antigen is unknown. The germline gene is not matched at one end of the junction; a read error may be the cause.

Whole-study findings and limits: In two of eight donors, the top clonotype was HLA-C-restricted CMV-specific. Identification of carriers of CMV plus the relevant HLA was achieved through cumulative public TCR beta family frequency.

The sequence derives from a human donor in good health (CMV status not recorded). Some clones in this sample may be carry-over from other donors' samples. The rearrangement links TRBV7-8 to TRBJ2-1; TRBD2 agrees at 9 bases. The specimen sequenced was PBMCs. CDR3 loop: CASSTGLAWNERFF. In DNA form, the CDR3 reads TGTGCCAGCAGCACAGGACTAGCGTGGAATGAGCGGTTCTTC.